This TCR beta chain was identified in a study of blood T cell repertoires in COVID-19. Turning to the study itself: The study counted Cohort 3 donors as recovered given two negative PCRs, clearance, or symptom resolution.

Here immunoSEQ multiplex PCR was the method, and the copy in TCRdb shows in-frame clones only, minus some. The profile shows 350,000 to 400,000 clones, around 87% of them singletons. This clone showed up just once. The CDR3 has 16 amino acids. Those enrolled, adults aged roughly 18 to 89 years, came from 20 to 25 US areas. The material sequenced was PBMCs or T cells enriched from blood (not recorded which). V gene TRBV21-1 combines with J gene TRBJ2-7; TRBD1 is taken as the D call from the table, unchecked against the DNA. TRBV21-1 is classified as a pseudogene. This TCR was sampled from a man in his forties in a cohort exposed to, infected with or recovered from COVID-19 (not recorded which). The CDR3 loop reads CASSKANRVADYEQYF. The CDR3, as DNA: TGTGCCAGCAGCAAAGCTAACAGGGTCGCAGACTACGAGCAGTACTTC.